Listed below are T cell receptor beta chains from one sample, sequenced in a study of radiation and T cells in renal cell carcinoma. Here immunoSEQ multiplex PCR was the method, and the copy in TCRdb shows in-frame clones only, minus some. The sample holds 15,000 to 20,000 clones, 45% to 65% seen once. The sample here was tumor tissue, taken from a patient whose treatment was nephrectomy without radiotherapy. The receptors come from a man aged 40-49 years with renal cell carcinoma. The CDR3 runs from the conserved cysteine through the conserved F or W. A D gene is named only where the DNA matches it firmly. Clone size appears in some rows only: once, few, many, or a class for an expanded clone.

D gene | J gene | clone size | V gene | CDR3 DNA | CDR3 protein
- | TRBJ1-2 | once | TRBV5-6 | TGTGCCAGCAGCTTGGGGCGGGGCCTTGGCTACACCTTC | CASSLGRGLGYTF
- | TRBJ2-1 | - | TRBV19 | TGTGCCAGTAGTCCCAGGACAGCGAATGTCTACAATGAGCAGTTCTTC | CASSPRTANVYNEQFF
TRBD1 | TRBJ1-2 | - | TRBV6-1 | TGTGCCAGCAGGGTGGGGACAGGGCCTAACTATGGCTACACCTTC | CASRVGTGPNYGYTF
- | TRBJ2-5 | - | TRBV30 | TGTGCCTGGAGTGTAAAAGGTTTGGAGACCCAGTACTTC | CAWSVKGLETQYF
- | TRBJ1-1 | - | TRBV10-1 | TGCGCCAGCAGTTCCGGCAGGGGTACTGAAGCTTTCTTT | CASSSGRGTEAFF
- | TRBJ1-1 | - | TRBV6-1 | TGTGCCAGCAGTGAAACAGGTTCGGACACTGAAGCTTTCTTT | CASSETGSDTEAFF
TRBD1 | TRBJ2-3 | - | TRBV10-1 | TGCGCCAGCAGAAGACAGGGGTCAGATACGCAGTATTTT | CASRRQGSDTQYF
- | TRBJ1-2 | - | TRBV28 | TGTGCCAGCAGTCTAGGCGGGACACTAAACTATGGCTACACCTTC | CASSLGGTLNYGYTF
TRBD2 | TRBJ2-3 | - | TRBV15 | TGTGCCACCAGCAGAGAGACTGGAGCGGGGATAGATACGCAGTATTTT | CATSRETGAGIDTQYF
TRBD1 | TRBJ1-1 | - | TRBV13 | TGTGCCAGCAGCCGGGGACAGCGGAACACTGAAGCTTTCTTT | CASSRGQRNTEAFF
- | TRBJ1-6 | many | TRBV2 | TGTGCCAGCAAGACAGCACTAAATTCACCCCTCCACTTT | CASKTALNSPLHF
TRBD1 | TRBJ2-7 | - | TRBV4-3 | TGCGCCAGCAGCCAAGATCCCGGGACAGGAACCTACGAGCAGTACTTC | CASSQDPGTGTYEQYF
- | TRBJ1-2 | - | TRBV6-5 | TGTGCCAGCAGTTACTCCGAGGGGGCTAACTATGGCTACACCTTC | CASSYSEGANYGYTF
- | TRBJ2-2 | - | TRBV7-9 | TGTGCCAGCAGCTCCGGGGACCTGCCGAACACCGGGGAGCTGTTTTTT | CASSSGDLPNTGELFF
- | TRBJ1-6 | - | TRBV21-1 | TGTGCCAGCAGCCCTGGACATTCACCCCTCCACTTT | CASSPGHSPLHF
TRBD1 | TRBJ2-7 | medium-sized | TRBV5-1 | TGCGCCAGCAGCTTCCTCCGGGACAGTGGAGAGCAGTACTTC | CASSFLRDSGEQYF
- | TRBJ1-5 | - | TRBV25-1 | TGTGCCAGCAGTGAATCGGGCTTGGGCCAGCCCCAGCATTTT | CASSESGLGQPQHF
- | TRBJ2-2 | few | TRBV28 | TGTGCCAGCAGTAACCCAGGGGTCGTTGCCGGGGAGCTGTTTTTT | CASSNPGVVAGELFF
- | TRBJ2-7 | few | TRBV10-1 | TGCGCCAGCAGGCGTTCCTACGAGCAGTACTTC | CASRRSYEQYF
TRBD2 | TRBJ2-1 | - | TRBV5-4 | TGTGCCAGCAGCTTGGGCGGGGGGGCCGGTCTGAATGAGCAGTTCTTC | CASSLGGGAGLNEQFF